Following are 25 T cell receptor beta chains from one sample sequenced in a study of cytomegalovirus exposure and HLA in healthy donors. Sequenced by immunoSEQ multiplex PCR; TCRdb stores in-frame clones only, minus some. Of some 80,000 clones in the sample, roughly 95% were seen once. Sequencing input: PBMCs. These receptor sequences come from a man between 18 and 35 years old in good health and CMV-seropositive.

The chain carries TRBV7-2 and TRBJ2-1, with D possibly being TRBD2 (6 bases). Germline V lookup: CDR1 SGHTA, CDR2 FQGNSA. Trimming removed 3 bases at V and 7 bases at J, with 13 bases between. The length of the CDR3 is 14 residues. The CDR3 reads CASSFGDSLNEQFF. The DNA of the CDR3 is TGTGCCAGCAGCTTTGGGGACTCACTTAATGAGCAGTTCTTC.

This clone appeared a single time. The DNA for the CDR3 is TGTGCCAGCAGCCCGGGGGGCAGCTCGGGCACTGAAGCTTTCTTT. Its translation is CASSPGGSSGTEAFF. This sequence joins TRBV6-4 and TRBJ1-1, with D possibly matching TRBD1 (6 bases). CDR3 length equals 15 residues. The germline V gene encodes CDR1 MRHNA and CDR2 SNTAGT. Between the trimmed V and J ends, which lost 6 bases and 4 bases, there was a span of 18 bases.

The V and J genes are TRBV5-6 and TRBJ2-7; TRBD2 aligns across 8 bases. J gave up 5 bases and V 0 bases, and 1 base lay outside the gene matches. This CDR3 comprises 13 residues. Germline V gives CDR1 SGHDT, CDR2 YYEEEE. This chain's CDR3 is CASSLGLANEQYF. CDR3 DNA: TGTGCCAGCAGCTTGGGACTAGCGAACGAGCAGTACTTC.

CDR3 amino acids: CASSGGTNQPQHF. In DNA form, the CDR3 reads TGTGCCAGCTCAGGAGGGACTAATCAGCCCCAGCATTTT. The rearrangement joins TRBV18 to TRBJ1-5; TRBD1 is a possible D gene (5 bases). CDR3 length: 13 residues. Germline CDR1 is KGHSH and CDR2 is LQKENI. Trimming removed 5 bases at V and 4 bases at J, with 9 bases between.

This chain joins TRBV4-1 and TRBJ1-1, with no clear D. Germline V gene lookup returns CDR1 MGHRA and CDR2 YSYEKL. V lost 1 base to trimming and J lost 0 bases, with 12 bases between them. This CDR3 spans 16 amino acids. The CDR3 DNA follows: TGCGCCAGCAGCCAAGTTTGGCCTAGCTTGAACACTGAAGCTTTCTTT. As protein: CASSQVWPSLNTEAFF.

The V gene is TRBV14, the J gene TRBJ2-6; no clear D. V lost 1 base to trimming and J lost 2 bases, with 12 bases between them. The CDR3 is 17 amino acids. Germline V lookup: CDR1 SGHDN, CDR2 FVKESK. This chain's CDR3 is CASSQARRGPGANVLTF. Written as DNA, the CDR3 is TGTGCCAGCAGCCAAGCCCGTCGCGGCCCTGGGGCCAACGTCCTGACTTTC.

The CDR3 here is CASSSTTSVNSYEQYF. Here the CDR3 DNA reads TGTGCCAGCAGTTCGACAACTAGCGTGAACTCCTACGAGCAGTACTTC. The chain links TRBV27 to TRBJ2-7, with 7 positions matching TRBD2. Germline V gives CDR1 MNHEY, CDR2 SMNVEV (reference sequence). After removal of 4 bases from V and 0 bases from J, the junction contained 9 bases not matched to a gene. CDR3 length: 16 residues.

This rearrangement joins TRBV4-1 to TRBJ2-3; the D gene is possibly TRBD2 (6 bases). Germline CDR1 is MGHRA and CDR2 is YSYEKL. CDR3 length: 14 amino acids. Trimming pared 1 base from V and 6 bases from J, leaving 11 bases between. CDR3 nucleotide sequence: TGCGCCAGCAGCCAAGGGGACTCAGGGGATACGCAGTATTTT. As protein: CASSQGDSGDTQYF.

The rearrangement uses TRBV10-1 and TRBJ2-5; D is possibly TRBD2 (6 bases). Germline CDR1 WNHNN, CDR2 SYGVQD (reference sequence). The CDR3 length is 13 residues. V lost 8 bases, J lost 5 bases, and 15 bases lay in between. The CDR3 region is CASSGRRGETQYF. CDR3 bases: TGCGCCAGCTCCGGGAGACGAGGGGAGACCCAGTACTTC.

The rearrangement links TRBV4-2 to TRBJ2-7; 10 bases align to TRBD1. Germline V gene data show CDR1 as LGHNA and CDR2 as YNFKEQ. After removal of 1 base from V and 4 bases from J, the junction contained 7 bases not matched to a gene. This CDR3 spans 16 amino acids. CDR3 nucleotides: TGTGCCAGCAGCCAAGGCGGACAGGGGGGACTTTACGAGCAGTACTTC. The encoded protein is CASSQGGQGGLYEQYF.

CDR3 protein: CASSIGGTDLSNQPQHF. The CDR3 DNA reads as TGTGCCAGTAGTATAGGAGGGACAGATCTTAGCAATCAGCCCCAGCATTTT. This chain joins TRBV19 and TRBJ1-5; 7 bases fit TRBD1. The CDR3 is 17 amino acids. Germline lookup yields CDR1 LNHDA and CDR2 SQIVND (reference sequence). V shed 1 base, J shed 0 bases, and the junction held 6 bases outside the gene matches.

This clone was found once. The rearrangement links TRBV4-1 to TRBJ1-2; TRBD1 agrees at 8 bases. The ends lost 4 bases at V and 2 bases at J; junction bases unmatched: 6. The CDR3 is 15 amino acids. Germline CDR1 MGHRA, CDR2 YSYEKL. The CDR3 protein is CASSLGQGPNYGYTF. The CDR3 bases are TGCGCCAGCAGCCTCGGACAGGGCCCCAACTATGGCTACACCTTC.

CDR3 loop: CASSQSRADEQYF. The CDR3 DNA is TGTGCCAGCAGCCAATCCAGGGCGGACGAGCAGTACTTC. This chain uses TRBV16 with TRBJ2-7, with D perhaps matching TRBD1 (5 bases). This CDR3 contains 13 residues. Between the trimmed V and J ends, which lost 0 bases and 5 bases, there was a span of 8 bases. Germline V lookup: CDR1 KGHSY, CDR2 FQNENV. Variable domain in full (rest from reference TRBV16 and TRBJ2-7): GEEVAQTPKHLVRGEGQKAKLYCAPIKGHSYVFWYQQVLKNEFKFLISFQNENVFDETGMPKERFSAKCLPNSPCSLEIQATKLEDSAVYFCASSQSRADEQYFGPGTRLTVT.

CDR3 loop: CASLDQRNTGELFF. CDR3 DNA: TGCGCCAGCCTAGACCAGAGGAACACCGGGGAGCTGTTTTTT. V and J are TRBV10-2 and TRBJ2-2; no clear D gene. V was cut by 8 bases and J by 1 base, with 11 bases left in between. Looked up from germline, CDR1 is WSHSY and CDR2 is SAAADI. This CDR3 contains 14 residues.

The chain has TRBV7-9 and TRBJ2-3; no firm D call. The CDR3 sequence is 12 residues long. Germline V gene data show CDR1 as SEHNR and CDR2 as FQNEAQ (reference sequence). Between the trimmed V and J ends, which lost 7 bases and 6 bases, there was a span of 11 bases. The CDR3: CASTAVEDTQYF. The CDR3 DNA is TGTGCCAGCACCGCCGTCGAGGATACGCAGTATTTT.

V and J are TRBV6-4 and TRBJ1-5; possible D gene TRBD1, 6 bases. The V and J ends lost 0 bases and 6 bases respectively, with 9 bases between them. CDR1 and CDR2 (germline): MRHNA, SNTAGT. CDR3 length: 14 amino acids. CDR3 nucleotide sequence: TGTGCCAGCAGTGACTCCACAGGGTCTCAGCCCCAGCATTTT. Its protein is CASSDSTGSQPQHF.

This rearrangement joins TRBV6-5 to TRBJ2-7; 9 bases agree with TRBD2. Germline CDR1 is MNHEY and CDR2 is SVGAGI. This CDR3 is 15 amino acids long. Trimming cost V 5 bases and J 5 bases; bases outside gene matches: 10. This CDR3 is CASSLAGTSYHEQYF. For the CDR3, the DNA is TGTGCCAGCAGTCTCGCCGGGACTAGCTACCACGAGCAGTACTTC.

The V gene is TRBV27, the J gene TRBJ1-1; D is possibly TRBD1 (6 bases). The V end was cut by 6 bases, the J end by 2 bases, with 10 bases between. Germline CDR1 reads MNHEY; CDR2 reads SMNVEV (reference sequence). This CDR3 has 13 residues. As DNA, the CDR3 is TGTGCCAGCAGAAGGACAGCTAACACTGAAGCTTTCTTT. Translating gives CASRRTANTEAFF.

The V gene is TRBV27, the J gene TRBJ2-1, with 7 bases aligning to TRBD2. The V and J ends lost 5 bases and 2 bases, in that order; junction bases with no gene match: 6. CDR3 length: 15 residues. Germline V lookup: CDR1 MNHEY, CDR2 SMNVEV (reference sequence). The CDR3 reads CASSPHGGTYNEQFF. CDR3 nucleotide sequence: TGTGCCAGCAGTCCCCACGGGGGGACCTACAATGAGCAGTTCTTC.

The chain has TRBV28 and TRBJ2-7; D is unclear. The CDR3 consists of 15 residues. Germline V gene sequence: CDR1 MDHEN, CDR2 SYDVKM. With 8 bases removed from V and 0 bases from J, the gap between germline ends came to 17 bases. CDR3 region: CASGNRTTHSYEQYF. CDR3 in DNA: TGTGCCAGCGGTAACCGCACTACCCACTCCTACGAGCAGTACTTC.

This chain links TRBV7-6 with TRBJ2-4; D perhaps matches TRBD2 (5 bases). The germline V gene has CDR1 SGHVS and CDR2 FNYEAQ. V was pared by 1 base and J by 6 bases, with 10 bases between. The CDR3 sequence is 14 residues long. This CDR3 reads CASSLVPAGNIQYF. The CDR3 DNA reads TGTGCCAGCAGCTTAGTTCCGGCGGGAAACATTCAGTACTTC.

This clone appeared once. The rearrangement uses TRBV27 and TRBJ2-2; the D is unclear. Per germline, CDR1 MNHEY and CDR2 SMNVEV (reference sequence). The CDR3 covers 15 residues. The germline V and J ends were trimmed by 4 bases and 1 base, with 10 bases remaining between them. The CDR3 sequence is CASSYKRMNTGELFF. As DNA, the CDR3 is TGTGCCAGCAGTTATAAGCGTATGAACACCGGGGAGCTGTTTTTT.

CDR3 nucleotides: TGTGCCAGCAGCGCCACCGGGGAGCAGTACTTC. It is translated as CASSATGEQYF. This chain joins TRBV5-4 and TRBJ2-7; D is uncertain. Trimming pared 4 bases from V and 7 bases from J, leaving 9 bases between. This CDR3 is 11 amino acids long. Germline CDR1 reads SGHNT; CDR2 reads YYREEE (reference sequence).

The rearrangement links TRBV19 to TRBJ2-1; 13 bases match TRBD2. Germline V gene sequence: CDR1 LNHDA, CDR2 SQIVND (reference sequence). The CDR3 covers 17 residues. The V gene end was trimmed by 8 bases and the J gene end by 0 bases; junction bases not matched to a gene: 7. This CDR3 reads CASCGLAGDSSYNEQFF. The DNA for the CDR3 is TGTGCCAGTTGTGGACTAGCGGGAGACAGCTCCTACAATGAGCAGTTCTTC.

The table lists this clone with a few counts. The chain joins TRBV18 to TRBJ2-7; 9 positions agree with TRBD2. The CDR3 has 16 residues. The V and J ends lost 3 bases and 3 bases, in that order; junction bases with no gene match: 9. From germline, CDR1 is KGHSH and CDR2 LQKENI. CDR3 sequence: CASSPRLASGNYEQYF. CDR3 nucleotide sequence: TGTGCCAGCTCACCGCGGCTGGCTAGCGGGAACTACGAGCAGTACTTC.